The source of this T cell receptor (beta chain) is a study of T cells after yellow fever vaccination. V shed 4 bases and J shed 6 bases, with 21 bases lying between them. This CDR3 comprises 17 residues. Per germline, CDR1 LGHNA and CDR2 YNFKEQ. In its sample, this clonotype was seen a few times. TCRdb fed the 5' RACE reads into MiXCR, producing one record per CDR3 protein. The data hold around 500,000 distinct CDR3 sequences, with about a fifth observed a single time. This sample comprised PBMCs, obtained approximately 22 days after the first yellow fever vaccination. The TCR comes from a man between 18 and 35 years old who received the YFV17D yellow fever vaccine. The chain has TRBV4-2 and TRBJ2-2, with TRBD1 as a possible D gene (8 bases). CDR3: CASSPGQGLLSAGELFF. In nucleotides, the CDR3 is TGTGCCAGCAGCCCCGGACAGGGACTACTGTCCGCCGGGGAGCTGTTTTTT.